This T cell receptor beta chain was identified in a study of blood T cell repertoires in COVID-19 (dated by TCRdb to the early 2020s). For the wider study: Collaborator samples came from the United States, Italy and Spain and covered acute and convalescent phases of COVID-19. Where HLA class I and class II types were available, the types were taken from metadata supplied by the sample provider, not from assay-based typing. The material from the prospective study consisted of cDNA or gDNA derived from T cells, B-cell-depleted T cells, or PBMCs. The dataset comprised deeply sampled blood TCRbeta repertoires from subjects exposed to, actively infected with, or recovered from COVID-19. The samples were drawn from two sources: the first 160 participants of the ongoing ImmuneRACE study, and 1,000 to 1,500 subjects contributed by 6 global collaborators. Sample metadata almost always included a de-identified subject ID, COVID-19 status, age in years and sex. A freely available public database, intended as a resource for researchers studying the immune response to SARS-CoV-2, is where the repertoires were released. Study-level results and caveats: The amount of clinical and demographic metadata varied by source and participant and was provided uncurated.

In regard to this clone: Its antigen is not yet known. No qualities accompany the bases; no much larger clone lies one base away.

From the cysteine up to the phenylalanine, the CDR3 has a length of 12 residues. The retained sequence is limited to the CDR3, 36 bases, with the frame set at the first base. As encoded in the germline V gene, CDR1 is MNHEY while CDR2 is SVGEGT. V is cut back by 8 bases and J by 9 bases, with 8 bases in the junction unmatched. TCRbeta CDR3 regions were amplified from genomic DNA by means of the immunoSEQ Assay, a bias-controlled multiplex PCR. In the paper's pipeline: The number of nucleated cells in each sample was estimated by amplification of reference gene primers within the assay. Sequence reads were collapsed and filtered to measure the absolute abundance of every unique TCRbeta CDR3 rearrangement. For each sample, productive Simpson clonality was calculated by taking the square root of Simpson's diversity index across productive rearrangements. The table was pulled from immuneACCESS by TCRdb, which kept in-frame rearrangements only. Such tables lose some clones; where checked, under half of the loss comes from unresolved V genes, and the rest has no known cause. V and J calls and clone size are as listed in that table; D and trimming were resolved from the DNA. The sample yields fewer than 350,000 clones; 70% to 90% were counted once. Roughly 7% of the sample goes to the ten largest clones.

Collaborating institutions collected whole blood in K2EDTA tubes following their own protocols. Collaborator samples were shipped for TCRbeta analysis as frozen whole blood, isolated PBMCs, or DNA extracted from either sample type. The sequence joins TRBV6-2 or TRBV6-3 to TRBJ2-3; 7 nucleotides in the junction match TRBD2. The origin of this receptor is a human donor in a cohort sampled during active COVID-19. Material: peripheral blood. DNA sequence: TGTGCCAGCGGCCTACTAGCGAACACGCAGTATTTT. It codes for CASGLLANTQYF.